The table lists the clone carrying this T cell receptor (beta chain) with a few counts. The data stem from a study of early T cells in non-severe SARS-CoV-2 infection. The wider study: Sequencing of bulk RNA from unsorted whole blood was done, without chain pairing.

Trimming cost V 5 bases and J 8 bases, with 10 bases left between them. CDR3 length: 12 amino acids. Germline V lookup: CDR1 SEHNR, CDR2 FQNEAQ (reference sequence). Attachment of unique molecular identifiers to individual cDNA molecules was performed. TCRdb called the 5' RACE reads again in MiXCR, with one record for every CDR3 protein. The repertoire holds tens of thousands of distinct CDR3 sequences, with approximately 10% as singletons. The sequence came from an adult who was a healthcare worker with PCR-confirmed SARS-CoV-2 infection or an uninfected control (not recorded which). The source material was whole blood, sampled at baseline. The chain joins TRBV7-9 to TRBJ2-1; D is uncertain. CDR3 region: CASSPLTDEQFF. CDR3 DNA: TGTGCCAGCAGCCCGCTTACCGATGAGCAGTTCTTC.